Listed below are T cell receptor beta chains from one sample, sequenced in a study of blood T cell repertoires in COVID-19. TCRdb's table, derived via immunoSEQ multiplex PCR, lists solely in-frame clones and lacks some. The table lists about 68,000 clones, roughly 90% of them singletons, with 6.5% to 8% in the top ten. The material sequenced was peripheral blood. Source of these receptors: a man aged 40-55 years with COVID-19, enrolled during active disease. CDR3s include the opening cysteine and the closing phenylalanine or tryptophan. Each record gives: V gene, J gene, clone size, D gene, CDR3 DNA, CDR3 protein. D genes are given only for firm matches. The size entry is marked missing in some rows and otherwise reads once, few, many or a size class.

v_call: TRBV5-1
j_call: TRBJ1-6
clone_size: NA
d_call: TRBD1
cdr3_nt: TGCGCCAGCAGCAAAGACAGGGGTCATAATTCACCCCTCCACTTT
cdr3_aa: CASSKDRGHNSPLHF

v_call: TRBV14
j_call: TRBJ2-5
clone_size: NA
d_call: TRBD2
cdr3_nt: TGTGCCAGCAGCCATACTAATAGGGAGCGGGGGGGCTCGGGAGAGACCCAGTACTTC
cdr3_aa: CASSHTNRERGGSGETQYF

v_call: TRBV25-1
j_call: TRBJ1-2
clone_size: NA
d_call: TRBD1
cdr3_nt: TGTGCCAGCAGTGAATCTGGGACAGGGGCGGTTGGCTACACCTTC
cdr3_aa: CASSESGTGAVGYTF

v_call: TRBV12-3/TRBV12-4
j_call: TRBJ1-2
clone_size: NA
d_call: TRBD1
cdr3_nt: TGTGCCAGCAGTTCTGGACAGGGACGAGGCTACACCTTC
cdr3_aa: CASSSGQGRGYTF

v_call: TRBV4-2
j_call: TRBJ2-7
clone_size: NA
d_call: TRBD2
cdr3_nt: TGTGCCAGCAGCCAAGCCAGCGGGGTCTCCTACGAGCAGTACTTC
cdr3_aa: CASSQASGVSYEQYF

v_call: TRBV30
j_call: TRBJ1-6
clone_size: once
d_call: TRBD1
cdr3_nt: TGTGCCTCCGCCCCCGGGACAGGGGGCTACTCACCCCTCCACTTT
cdr3_aa: CASAPGTGGYSPLHF

v_call: TRBV18
j_call: TRBJ1-5
clone_size: NA
d_call: TRBD1
cdr3_nt: TGTGCCAGCTCACCAACGACAGGGGGTCAGCCCCAGCATTTT
cdr3_aa: CASSPTTGGQPQHF

v_call: TRBV27
j_call: TRBJ2-3
clone_size: NA
d_call: NA
cdr3_nt: TGTGCCAGCACATCTTCGAACTCCTATACGCAGTATTTT
cdr3_aa: CASTSSNSYTQYF

v_call: TRBV10-3
j_call: TRBJ2-5
clone_size: NA
d_call: NA
cdr3_nt: TGTGCCATCAACGAGAGGGGGCAAGAGACCCAGTACTTC
cdr3_aa: CAINERGQETQYF

v_call: TRBV11-2
j_call: TRBJ2-1
clone_size: NA
d_call: TRBD1
cdr3_nt: TGTGCCAGCAGCCGGCCGGGACAGGGGGTCAATGAGCAGTTCTTC
cdr3_aa: CASSRPGQGVNEQFF

v_call: TRBV10-2
j_call: TRBJ1-1
clone_size: NA
d_call: NA
cdr3_nt: TGCGCCAGCAGCCAGGGGAGGGACACTGAAGCTTTCTTT
cdr3_aa: CASSQGRDTEAFF

v_call: TRBV2
j_call: TRBJ2-3
clone_size: NA
d_call: NA
cdr3_nt: TGTGCCAGCACTCTCCAGGCTTCTAAAGATACGCAGTATTTT
cdr3_aa: CASTLQASKDTQYF

v_call: TRBV19
j_call: TRBJ1-6
clone_size: NA
d_call: NA
cdr3_nt: TGTGCCAGTAGTCCGAGAAGGAGGGGAGGAAGTTCACCCCTCCACTTT
cdr3_aa: CASSPRRRGGSSPLHF

v_call: TRBV6-5
j_call: TRBJ2-3
clone_size: NA
d_call: NA
cdr3_nt: TGTGCCAGCAGTGACTCCGGGTACACAGATACGCAGTATTTT
cdr3_aa: CASSDSGYTDTQYF

v_call: TRBV2
j_call: TRBJ2-7
clone_size: NA
d_call: NA
cdr3_nt: TGTGCCAGCTCTGAATCAGGTTTTGGGGAGCAGTACTTC
cdr3_aa: CASSESGFGEQYF

v_call: TRBV27
j_call: TRBJ1-5
clone_size: NA
d_call: TRBD1
cdr3_nt: TGTGCCAGCAGTTCCCAGGGGGCGCGGGTTCAGCCCCAGCATTTT
cdr3_aa: CASSSQGARVQPQHF